The clone carrying this TCR beta chain has at least ten counts. Time point indicated: patch test 1, 2 weeks after DPC sensitization. The treatment: therapeutic diphenylcyclopropenone sensitization with weekly scalp DPC. The data are from a study of human T cells and chemical hapten exposure. V lost 5 bases and J 6 bases, leaving 7 bases between the germline ends. Germline CDR1 reads MNHNY; CDR2 reads SVGAGI (reference sequence). The CDR3 contains 12 residues. In TCRdb, the RACE reads were re-called with MiXCR into one record per CDR3 protein. Of 150,000 to 200,000 distinct CDR3 sequences in the sample, about 14% were seen once.

The chain joins TRBV6-6 to TRBJ2-2, with D possibly being TRBD2 (6 bases). The sequence was collected from a woman in her 30s with alopecia areata. Some clones in this sample may be carry-over from other donors' samples. The material sequenced was whole blood, taken in connection with sensitization to the hapten diphenylcyclopropenone (DPC). The CDR3 coding sequence is TGTGCCAGCAGTGCGGGGCCCGGGGAGCTGTTTTTT. This codes for CASSAGPGELFF.